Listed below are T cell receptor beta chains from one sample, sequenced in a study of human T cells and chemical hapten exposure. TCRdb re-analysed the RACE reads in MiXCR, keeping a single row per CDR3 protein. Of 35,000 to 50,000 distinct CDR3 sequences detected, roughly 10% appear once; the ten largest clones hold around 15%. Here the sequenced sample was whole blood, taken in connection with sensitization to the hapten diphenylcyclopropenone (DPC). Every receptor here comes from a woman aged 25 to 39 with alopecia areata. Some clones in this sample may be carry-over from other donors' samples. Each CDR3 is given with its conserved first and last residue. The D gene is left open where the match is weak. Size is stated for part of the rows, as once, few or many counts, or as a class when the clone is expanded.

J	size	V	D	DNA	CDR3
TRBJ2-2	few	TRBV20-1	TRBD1	TGCAGTGCTCCGGGACAGGCGAACACCGGGGAGCTGTTTTTT	CSAPGQANTGELFF
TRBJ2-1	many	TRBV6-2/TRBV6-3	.	TGTGCCAGCAGTTACTCTTTCCAGAAAAAGTACAATGAGCAGTTCTTC	CASSYSFQKKYNEQFF
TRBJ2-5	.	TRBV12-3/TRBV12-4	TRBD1	TGTGCCAGCAGTTTAGTTACGACAGGGGAAGAGACCCAGTACTTC	CASSLVTTGEETQYF
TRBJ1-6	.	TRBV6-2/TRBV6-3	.	TGTGCCAGCAGTTTGACCCGGAATTCACCCCTCCACTTT	CASSLTRNSPLHF
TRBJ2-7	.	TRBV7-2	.	TGTGCCAGCAGCTTAGTGTCCAGGACCTACGAGCAGTACTTC	CASSLVSRTYEQYF
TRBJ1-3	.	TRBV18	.	TGTGCCAGCTCACCAGTAGCAGGCCCGGCGGACACCATATATTTT	CASSPVAGPADTIYF
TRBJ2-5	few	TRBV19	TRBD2	TGTGCCAGTAGTATAACTAGCGGGGACCAAGAGACCCAGTACTTC	CASSITSGDQETQYF
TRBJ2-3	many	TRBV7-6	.	TGTGCCAGCAGCTGGGCTAGCACAGATACGCAGTATTTT	CASSWASTDTQYF
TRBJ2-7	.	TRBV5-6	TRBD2	TGTGCCAGCAGCCTGGGGCAGGGAGGGTTCTCCGAGCAGTACTTC	CASSLGQGGFSEQYF
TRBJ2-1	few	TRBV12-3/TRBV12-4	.	TGTGCCAGCAGTTTCAGCTATGAGCAGTTCTTC	CASSFSYEQFF
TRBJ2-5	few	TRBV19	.	TGTGCCAGTAGTATAGATCGAGAGACCCAGTACTTC	CASSIDRETQYF
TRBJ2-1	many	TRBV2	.	TGTGCCAGCAGCGAGGGGGAATACAATGAGCAGTTCTTC	CASSEGEYNEQFF
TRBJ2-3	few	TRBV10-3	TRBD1	TGTGCCATCAGTGGATTCGACAGGGGCACAGATACGCAGTATTTT	CAISGFDRGTDTQYF
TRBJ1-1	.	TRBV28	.	TGTGCCAGCAGTTTTAGGGGGGAGTTCACTGAAGCTTTCTTT	CASSFRGEFTEAFF
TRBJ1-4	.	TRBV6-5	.	TGTGCCAGCAATAACGTCGGGGGTTCGGAAGAAAAACTGTTTTTT	CASNNVGGSEEKLFF
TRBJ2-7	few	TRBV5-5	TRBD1	TGTGCCAGCAGCCGGACAGGGGGTTTCTACGAGCAGTACTTC	CASSRTGGFYEQYF
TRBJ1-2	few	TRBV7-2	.	TGTGCCAGCACCTTATTAAGTGGCTACACCTTC	CASTLLSGYTF
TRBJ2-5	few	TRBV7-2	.	TGTGCCAGCAGCTTAGACTTGACAGAGACCCAGTACTTC	CASSLDLTETQYF
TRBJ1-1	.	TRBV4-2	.	TGTGCCAGCAGCCAAGCGTGGGGGGATCCTGAAGCTTTCTTT	CASSQAWGDPEAFF
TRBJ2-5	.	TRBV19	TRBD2	TGTGCCAGTAGACCTCACGGACTAGCGGGGGATGGGGAGACCCAGTACTTC	CASRPHGLAGDGETQYF
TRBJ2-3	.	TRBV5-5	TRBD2	TGTGCCAGCAGCCCCCCGGGACTAGCGGGTGGATCAGATACGCAGTATTTT	CASSPPGLAGGSDTQYF
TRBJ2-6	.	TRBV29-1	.	TGCAGCGTTTTCGGACAGAATGCTGGGACCAACGTCCTGACTTTC	CSVFGQNAGTNVLTF